The sample holds a few counts of the clone carrying this T cell receptor (beta chain). The antigen is not known. The sample's treatment: approximately nine-day PBMC culture with coronavirus spike peptide pools or control peptides (ViraFEST assay). About 2.1 million PBMCs were grown per well alongside approximately 9.4 IU/ml IL-2 and around 9.6 ug/ml peptide pools. Half-medium changes with fresh IL-2 medium occurred on days 3 and 7. CD4+ T cells that had been cultured provided DNA sequenced with the Oncomine TCR Beta short-read assay. Each CDR3 protein gets one entry after TCRdb re-called the PCR reads with MiXCR. Of roughly 20,000 distinct CDR3 sequences detected, approximately 29% appear once; the ten largest clones hold approximately 19%. This CDR3 has 12 residues. Germline-derived CDR1 and CDR2 are DFQATT and SNEGSKA (reference sequence). The V and J ends lost 3 bases and 7 bases, in that order; junction bases with no gene match: 6.

These data are taken from a study of vaccination and CD4 T cells after COVID-19. The chain joins TRBV20-1 to TRBJ2-7, with 7 bases that match TRBD1. This clonotype was sampled from a human donor with COVID-19. Material: cultured CD4+ T cells from blood. The CDR3 region has the DNA TGCAGTGCTAGGACAGGGAGAGTTGAGCAGTACTTC. It yields the protein CSARTGRVEQYF.